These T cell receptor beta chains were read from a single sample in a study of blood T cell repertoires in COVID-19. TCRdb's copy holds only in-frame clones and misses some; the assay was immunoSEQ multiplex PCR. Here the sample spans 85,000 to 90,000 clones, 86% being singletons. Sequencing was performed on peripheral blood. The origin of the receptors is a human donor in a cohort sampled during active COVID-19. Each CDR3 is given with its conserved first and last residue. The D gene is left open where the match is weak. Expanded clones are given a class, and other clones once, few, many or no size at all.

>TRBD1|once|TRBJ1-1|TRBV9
CASSLQGTGGEAFF
TGTGCCAGCAGCCTCCAGGGGACAGGGGGTGAAGCTTTCTTT
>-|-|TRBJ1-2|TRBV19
CASSRTATNYGYTF
TGTGCCAGTAGCAGGACAGCAACTAACTATGGCTACACCTTC
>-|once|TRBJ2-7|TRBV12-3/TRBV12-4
CASSLSGGGEQYF
TGTGCCAGCAGTTTAAGTGGGGGCGGCGAGCAGTACTTC
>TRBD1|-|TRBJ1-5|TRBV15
CATSRDRGSQPQHF
TGTGCCACCAGCAGGGACAGGGGCTCCCAGCCCCAGCATTTT
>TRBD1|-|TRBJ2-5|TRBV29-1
CSGGQGWETQYF
TGCAGCGGGGGACAGGGCTGGGAGACCCAGTACTTC
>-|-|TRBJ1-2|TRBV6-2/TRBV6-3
CASSFGGSNGYTF
TGTGCCAGCAGCTTTGGGGGGTCAAATGGCTACACCTTC
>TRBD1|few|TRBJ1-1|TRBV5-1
CASSLTGERAEAFF
TGCGCCAGCAGCTTGACAGGGGAGAGAGCTGAAGCTTTCTTT
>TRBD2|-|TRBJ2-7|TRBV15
CATSQVAPGGEQYF
TGTGCCACCAGTCAGGTGGCCCCGGGGGGGGAGCAGTACTTC
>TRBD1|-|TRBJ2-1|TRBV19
CASSMWTGRNEQFF
TGTGCCAGTAGTATGTGGACAGGGCGAAATGAGCAGTTCTTC
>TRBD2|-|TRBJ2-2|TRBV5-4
CASSSPGLAGPGELFF
TGTGCCAGCAGCTCTCCGGGACTAGCGGGCCCCGGGGAGCTGTTTTTT
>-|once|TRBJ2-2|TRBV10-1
CASGGAGTGELFF
TGCGCCAGCGGGGGGGCAGGAACCGGGGAGCTGTTTTTT
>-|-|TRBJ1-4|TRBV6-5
CASSYSRLTGREKLFF
TGTGCCAGCAGTTACTCGCGCCTTACGGGGAGGGAAAAACTGTTTTTT
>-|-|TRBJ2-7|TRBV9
CASSVAAGLSYEQYF
TGTGCCAGCAGCGTCGCCGCGGGGCTCTCCTACGAGCAGTACTTC
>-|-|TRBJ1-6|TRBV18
CASSPSGRRGSPLHF
TGTGCCAGCTCACCAAGTGGCAGGAGAGGGTCACCCCTCCACTTT
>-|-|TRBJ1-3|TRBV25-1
CAGGGGNTIYF
TGTGCCGGGGGAGGAGGAAACACCATATATTTT
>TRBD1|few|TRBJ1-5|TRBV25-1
CASSPGGYNQPQHF
TGTGCCAGCAGTCCAGGGGGCTACAATCAGCCCCAGCATTTT
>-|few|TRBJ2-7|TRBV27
CASSLSIGGISYEQYF
TGTGCCAGCAGTTTATCGATCGGCGGGATTAGTTACGAGCAGTACTTC
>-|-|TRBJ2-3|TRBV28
CASSSLARKDPDTQYF
TGTGCCAGCAGTTCCTTAGCGAGAAAGGATCCAGATACGCAGTATTTT
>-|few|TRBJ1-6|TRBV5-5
CASAKGTPADSPLHF
TGTGCCAGCGCCAAAGGGACACCTGCGGATTCACCCCTCCACTTT
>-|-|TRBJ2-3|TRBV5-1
CASSLAGLSDTQYF
TGCGCCAGCAGCTTGGCAGGACTATCAGATACGCAGTATTTT
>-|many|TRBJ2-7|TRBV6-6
CASSTGGYEQYF
TGTGCCAGCAGTACCGGGGGTTACGAGCAGTACTTC
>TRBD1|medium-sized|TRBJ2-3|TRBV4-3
CASSLDRGVSTDTQYF
TGCGCCAGCAGCCTGGACAGGGGAGTTAGCACAGATACGCAGTATTTT
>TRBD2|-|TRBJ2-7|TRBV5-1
CASSPGGATSYEQYF
TGCGCCAGCAGCCCGGGGGGGGCGACCTCCTACGAGCAGTACTTC
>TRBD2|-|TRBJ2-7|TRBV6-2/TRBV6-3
CASSAGLASEQYF
TGTGCCAGCAGCGCGGGACTAGCTTCCGAGCAGTACTTC
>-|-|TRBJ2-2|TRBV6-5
CASSVAANTGELFF
TGTGCCAGCAGCGTGGCAGCGAACACCGGGGAGCTGTTTTTT
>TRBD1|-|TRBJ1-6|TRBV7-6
CASSSDRDSPLHF
TGTGCCAGCAGCTCGGACAGGGATTCACCCCTCCACTTT
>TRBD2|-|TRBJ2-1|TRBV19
CASSMIGLAVNEQFF
TGTGCCAGTAGTATGATAGGACTAGCGGTCAATGAGCAGTTCTTC
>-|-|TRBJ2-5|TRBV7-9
CASSLDLEETQYF
TGTGCCAGCAGCTTAGACTTAGAGGAGACCCAGTACTTC
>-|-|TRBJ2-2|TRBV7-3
CASSLLSEKSNTGELFF
TGTGCCAGCAGCTTACTATCGGAGAAGTCGAACACCGGGGAGCTGTTTTTT
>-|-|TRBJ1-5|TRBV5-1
CASSLAGLRNQPQHF
TGCGCCAGCAGCTTGGCAGGGTTACGGAATCAGCCCCAGCATTTT
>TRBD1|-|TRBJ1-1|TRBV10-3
CAIRSTGGAEAFF
TGTGCCATCAGGTCAACAGGGGGGGCTGAAGCTTTCTTT